A selection of T cell receptor beta chains follows, all from one sample in a study of a mutant IDH1 vaccine in newly diagnosed glioma. Antigens for these TCRs are unknown. This table comes from immunoSEQ multiplex PCR, and its TCRdb copy is limited to in-frame clones, with some not included. The sample includes 100,000 to 120,000 clones, under 90% seen only once; the top ten take 0.61%. Material: PBMCs, obtained from a glioma patient whose treatment included an IDH1 peptide vaccine. These receptors all come from a woman aged 50 to 60 with glioma. Both conserved end residues are part of each CDR3. D genes are given only for firm matches. Size is omitted from some rows. Given values are once, few, many or a class for expanded clones.

>TRBV25-1|TRBJ2-5|NA|NA
CASSDMGPTGTQYF
TGTGCCAGCAGTGATATGGGGCCTACAGGGACCCAGTACTTC
>TRBV5-1|TRBJ2-7|NA|NA
CASSLAAGAEQYF
TGCGCCAGCAGCTTGGCCGCGGGGGCCGAGCAGTACTTC
>TRBV11-2|TRBJ1-2|NA|NA
CASSPLRGGASFGYTF
TGTGCCAGCAGCCCCCTCCGGGGGGGCGCTTCTTTTGGCTACACCTTC
>TRBV14|TRBJ1-3|NA|NA
CASSQDGNTIYF
TGTGCCAGCAGCCAAGACGGGAACACCATATATTTT
>TRBV4-1|TRBJ2-1|NA|TRBD1
CASRPWDRGNEQFF
TGCGCCAGCAGACCTTGGGACAGGGGAAATGAGCAGTTCTTC
>TRBV9|TRBJ2-5|few|TRBD2
CASSLGLAAGETQYF
TGTGCCAGCAGCCTAGGACTAGCGGCCGGAGAGACCCAGTACTTC
>TRBV2|TRBJ1-1|NA|NA
CASSEGGFGEAFF
TGTGCCAGCAGTGAGGGCGGATTCGGTGAAGCTTTCTTT
>TRBV5-1|TRBJ2-5|once|NA
CASSMGEVRYQETQYF
TGCGCCAGCAGCATGGGGGAGGTCAGGTATCAAGAGACCCAGTACTTC
>TRBV2|TRBJ2-3|NA|NA
CASSENVGVADTQYF
TGTGCCAGCAGTGAAAATGTGGGAGTGGCAGATACGCAGTATTTT
>TRBV18|TRBJ1-3|once|NA
CASSPPGGNTIYF
TGTGCCAGCTCACCACCTGGTGGAAACACCATATATTTT
>TRBV5-4|TRBJ2-1|NA|NA
CASSSRGGTTYNEQFF
TGTGCCAGCAGCTCAAGAGGCGGGACAACCTACAATGAGCAGTTCTTC
>TRBV30|TRBJ2-7|NA|NA
CAWSVPPKDYEQYF
TGTGCCTGGAGTGTACCGCCGAAAGACTACGAGCAGTACTTC
>TRBV7-3|TRBJ1-1|once|NA
CASSPARSTEAFF
TGTGCCAGCAGCCCGGCACGGAGCACTGAAGCTTTCTTT
>TRBV10-3|TRBJ1-5|NA|NA
CAIKDGPGEPQHF
TGTGCCATCAAGGACGGCCCGGGCGAGCCCCAGCATTTT